This T cell receptor beta chain was sequenced in a study of shared clonotypes between healthy human individuals. Study-level points and caveats: Clonotypes shared by all four donors outscored non-shared clonotypes in generation probability. What naive subsets generally showed was a larger estimated richness than memory subsets showed.

CD4+ cells underwent separation, giving CD45RA+ naive and CD45RA-negative memory subsets. Researchers divided each subset's genomic DNA evenly across several immunoSEQ plates. Only in-frame clones appear in the TCRdb table, and some are missing; sequencing was by immunoSEQ multiplex PCR. The sample lists 850,000 to 1,100,000 clones, 77% occurring once. For this clone: What it binds is unknown.

This CDR3 is 15 amino acids long. Germline assignment: CDR1 LNHDA and CDR2 SQIVND (reference sequence). The germline V and J ends were trimmed by 1 base and 6 bases, with 13 bases remaining between them. The specimen was memory CD4+ T cells from PBMCs. The subset denotes: CD45RA-negative fraction. This TCR came from a man aged 18 to 30 in good health. Some clones in this sample may be carry-over from other donors' samples. The V call is TRBV19, the J call TRBJ1-5, with D maybe TRBD1 (6 bases). Here the CDR3 DNA reads TGTGCCAGTAGTATAGGAGAGGGGGGTTTTCAGCCCCAGCATTTT. Amino acid sequence: CASSIGEGGFQPQHF. Drawing the rest from reference TRBV19 and TRBJ1-5, the complete variable domain is DGGITQSPKYLFRKEGQNVTLSCEQNLNHDAMYWYRQDPGQGLRLIYYSQIVNDFQKGDIAEGYSVSREKKESFPLTVTSAQKNPTAFYLCASSIGEGGFQPQHFGDGTRLSIL.